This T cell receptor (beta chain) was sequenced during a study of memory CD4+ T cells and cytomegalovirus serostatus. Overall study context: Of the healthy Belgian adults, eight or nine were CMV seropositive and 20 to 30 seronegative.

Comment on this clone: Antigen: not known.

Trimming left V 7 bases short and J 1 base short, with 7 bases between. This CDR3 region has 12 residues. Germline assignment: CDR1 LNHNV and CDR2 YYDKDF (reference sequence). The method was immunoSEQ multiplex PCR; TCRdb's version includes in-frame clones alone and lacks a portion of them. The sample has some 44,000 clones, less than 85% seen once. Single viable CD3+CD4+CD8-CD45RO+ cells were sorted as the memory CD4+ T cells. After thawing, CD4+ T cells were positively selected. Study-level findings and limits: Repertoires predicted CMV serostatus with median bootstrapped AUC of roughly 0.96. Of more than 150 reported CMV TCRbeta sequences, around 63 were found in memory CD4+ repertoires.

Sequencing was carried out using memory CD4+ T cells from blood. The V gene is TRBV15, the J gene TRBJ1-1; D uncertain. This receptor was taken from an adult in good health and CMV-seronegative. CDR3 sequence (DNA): TGTGCCACCAAACAGAGGAACACTGAAGCTTTCTTT. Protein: CATKQRNTEAFF.